This T cell receptor delta chain was sequenced for a study of gamma-delta T cells after stem cell transplantation. In germline, CDR1 is TSWWSYY, CDR2 QGS. With V trimmed by 4 bases and J by 12 bases, 30 bases remained unmatched. The CDR3 loop spans 20 amino acids. TCRdb fed the RT-PCR reads into CATT to redo clone calling. The table has about 11,000 delta-chain clones, about two fifths seen once. Only a few counts were recorded for this clone. This chain uses TRDV1 with TRDJ1; TRDD3 matches at 9 bases. This clonotype was sampled from a human donor. It is not recorded whose cells these are; they may come from a transplant donor. The sample consisted of gamma-delta T cells. CDR3 nucleotide sequence: TGTGCTCTTGGGGGATTTCCGATACCGACCATACTTACTGGGGGAACAAAGGTCATCTTT. As protein: CALGGFPIPTILTGGTKVIF.